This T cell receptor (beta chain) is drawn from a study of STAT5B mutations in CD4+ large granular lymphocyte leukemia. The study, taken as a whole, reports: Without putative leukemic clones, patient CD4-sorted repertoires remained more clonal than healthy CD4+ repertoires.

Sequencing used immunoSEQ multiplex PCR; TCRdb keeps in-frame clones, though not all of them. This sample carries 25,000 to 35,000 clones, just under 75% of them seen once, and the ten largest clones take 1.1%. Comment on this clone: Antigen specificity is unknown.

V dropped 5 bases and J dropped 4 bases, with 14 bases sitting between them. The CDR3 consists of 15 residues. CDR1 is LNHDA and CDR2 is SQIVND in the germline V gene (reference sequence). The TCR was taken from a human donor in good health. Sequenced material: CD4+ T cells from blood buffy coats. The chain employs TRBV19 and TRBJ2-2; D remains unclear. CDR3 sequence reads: CASSPSSIPTGELFF. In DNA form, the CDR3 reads TGTGCCAGTAGTCCTTCATCCATTCCCACCGGGGAGCTGTTTTTT.